Listed below are T cell receptor beta chains from one sample, sequenced in a study of Ad26.COV2.S vaccination and SARS-CoV-2 variants. Method: immunoSEQ multiplex PCR; TCRdb's copy keeps in-frame clones and lacks some. Of 200,000 to 250,000 clones detected, more than 75% appear once; the ten largest clones hold about 10%. This specimen consisted of peripheral blood, obtained in a trial of Ad26.COV2.S vaccine versus placebo. The receptors here all came from a person between 18 and 65 years old who received the Ad26.COV2.S COVID-19 vaccine or a placebo. Both conserved end residues are trimmed from each CDR3.

J gene,V gene,CDR3 length,CDR3 protein
TRBJ2-3,TRBV19,14,ASSITGTGGADTQY
TRBJ2-7,TRBV11-3,12,ASSPTDTSNEQY
TRBJ2-2,TRBV3-1/TRBV3-2,18,ASSQDGVREIRLVRRELF
TRBJ1-2,TRBV3-1/TRBV3-2,14,ASSQGGSRTGGLLL
TRBJ1-4,TRBV18,11,ASSGRLNEKLF
TRBJ1-1,TRBV7-2,10,ASSPDRERAF
TRBJ2-5,TRBV12-3/TRBV12-4,11,ASSWTVRETQY
TRBJ2-3,TRBV6-6,11,ATRGGVTDTQY
TRBJ2-2,TRBV28,16,ASSSWDADQAATGELF
TRBJ1-6,TRBV28,13,ASSYVQGSGSPLH
TRBJ2-3,TRBV27,13,ASRTGPNQADTQY
TRBJ1-4,TRBV30,13,AWSQTGTGSEKLF
TRBJ2-3,TRBV28,11,ASRGTGGDTQY
TRBJ1-1,TRBV4-3,11,ASSQSPNTEAF
TRBJ1-1,TRBV25-1,13,ASSERTAGHTEAF
TRBJ2-6,TRBV6-4,15,ASIPGGEETGANVLT
TRBJ2-1,TRBV7-2,15,ASSPRTSGRTYNEQF
TRBJ2-7,TRBV18,16,ASSPRLAGGLPSYEQY
TRBJ2-7,TRBV7-2,14,ASSLVLGQRGREQY
TRBJ2-1,TRBV7-9,16,ASSLGTSGRFGYNEQF
TRBJ2-2,TRBV3-1/TRBV3-2,12,ASSQGTATGELF
TRBJ2-7,TRBV5-1,12,ASSLGDRALGEY
TRBJ2-7,TRBV29-1,12,SGATSGRGYEQY
TRBJ2-7,TRBV6-6,13,ASRRPGQISYEQY
TRBJ2-7,TRBV20-1,11,SASPAARGEQY
TRBJ2-7,TRBV6-4,14,ASSELAGAPSYEQY
TRBJ2-6,TRBV5-4,14,ASSLYGRAGANVLT
TRBJ2-3,TRBV7-2,11,ASSPNPATTQY
TRBJ1-2,TRBV7-8,14,ASSPARRGGLDGYT
TRBJ1-3,TRBV24-1,13,ATSDLSRPGNTIY
TRBJ1-5,TRBV28,13,ASSSPTGDNQPQH
TRBJ2-6,TRBV19,15,ASSWAPGDSGANVLT
TRBJ1-3,TRBV25-1,15,ASSEYGPGTGGNTIY
TRBJ2-7,TRBV6-2/TRBV6-3,13,ASSALAGGPYEQY
TRBJ2-2,TRBV5-1,12,ASSLSLATGELF
TRBJ2-5,TRBV18,13,ASSLEVLIQETQY
TRBJ2-3,TRBV6-5,13,ASRAAGTSPSVMY
TRBJ1-1,TRBV6-5,11,ASRVRQLTEAF
TRBJ2-2,TRBV9,16,ASSVELPRSRGTGELF
TRBJ2-2,TRBV18,14,ASSPPASGASGELF
TRBJ1-5,TRBV7-2,14,ASSLVPDLSNQPQH
TRBJ1-3,TRBV28,14,ASSLGTSLSGNTIY
TRBJ2-1,TRBV30,11,AWSALGGNEQF
TRBJ2-3,TRBV21-1,12,ASSKPASTDTQY
TRBJ2-7,TRBV7-3,16,ASSTVMSGLVYSYEQY
TRBJ2-3,TRBV5-8,14,ASSSGLAGSTDTQY